The 14 T cell receptor beta chains reported below all come from one sample, sequenced in a study of Graves' ophthalmopathy and Graves' hyperthyroidism. For repertoire sequencing, the TCR beta CDR3 regions were amplified from RNA transcripts. After a first-round RT-PCR with HTBI primers, a second-round multiplex PCR was run. TCRdb reprocessed the multiplex PCR reads via MiXCR and lists one record per CDR3 protein. This sample carries 300,000 to 500,000 distinct CDR3 sequences, roughly 15% of them seen once, and the ten largest clones take 7%. The material sequenced was peripheral blood. These receptors were collected from a woman aged 18-30 years with stable Graves' hyperthyroidism.

The chain carries TRBV3-1 and TRBJ1-1; a weak D match, TRBD1 (6 bases). V was shortened by 5 bases and J by 0 bases, with 13 bases between the two germline ends. Germline CDR1 LGHDT, CDR2 YNNKEL (reference sequence). The CDR3 is 15 residues long. The CDR3 bases are TGTGCCAGCAGCTCGACAGGCTCTATGAACACTGAAGCTTTCTTT. This sequence encodes CASSSTGSMNTEAFF.

The chain recombines TRBV20-1 with TRBJ1-5; tentative D call: TRBD1 (6 bases). The germline V gene encodes CDR1 DFQATT and CDR2 SNEGSKA (reference sequence). The CDR3 length is 19 residues. V was pared by 3 bases and J by 0 bases, with 24 bases between. CDR3 protein: CSARHWGAGGAYSNQPQHF. DNA of the CDR3: TGCAGTGCTAGGCATTGGGGGGCAGGCGGGGCTTATAGCAATCAGCCCCAGCATTTT.

This clonotype was found many times. The V gene is TRBV7-2, the J gene TRBJ2-5; D possibly matches TRBD1 or TRBD2 (5 bases each). CDR1 is SGHTA, CDR2 FQGNSA, per germline. Deletions cut 6 bases from V and 5 bases from J, with 13 bases between. This CDR3 spans 13 amino acids. DNA of the CDR3: TGTGCCAGCAGTCCCACGGGGCGGGAGACCCAGTACTTC. Translated, it gives CASSPTGRETQYF.

This clonotype was seen many times. V is TRBV27 and J is TRBJ1-2; TRBD1 matches at 7 bases. Looked up from germline, CDR1 is MNHEY and CDR2 is SMNVEV (reference sequence). Trimming at V came to 3 bases and at J to 4 bases, leaving 11 bases not matched to a gene. The CDR3 totals 16 residues. The CDR3 spells CASSFHPTDRVYGYTF. CDR3 DNA sequence: TGTGCCAGCAGTTTCCACCCTACCGACAGGGTCTATGGCTACACCTTC.

This clonotype has a count of ten or more. The V call is TRBV5-1, the J call TRBJ2-7; TRBD1 matches at 7 bases. With 2 bases clipped from V and 9 bases from J, the junction kept 14 bases outside the gene matches. Per the germline V gene, CDR1 is SGHRS and CDR2 is YFSETQ. CDR3 length equals 15 residues. CDR3 sequence reads: CASSLGGQYHPGQYF. CDR3 sequence (DNA): TGCGCCAGCAGCTTAGGGGGACAGTACCATCCCGGGCAGTACTTC.

This clonotype appeared many times. The V and J genes are TRBV29-1 and TRBJ1-1; D may be TRBD1 (6 bases). Trimming pared 7 bases from V and 1 base from J, leaving 22 bases between. This CDR3 region has 16 residues. Germline assignment: CDR1 SQVTM and CDR2 ANQGSEA. CDR3 DNA: TGCAGCGCTGGGGCACCCTCGGGGGCGGCGAACACTGAAGCTTTCTTT. It specifies CSAGAPSGAANTEAFF.

At least ten counts were recorded for this clonotype. The chain uses TRBV5-1 and TRBJ1-1; 8 nucleotides line up with TRBD1. CDR1 SGHRS and CDR2 YFSETQ come from the germline V gene. The CDR3 totals 14 residues. V gave up 4 bases and J gave up 3 bases; unmatched junction bases: 5. DNA for the CDR3: TGCGCCAGCAGCAGGGGACAGGTCTACACTGAAGCTTTCTTT. Translation gives CASSRGQVYTEAFF. Combining the CDR3 with reference TRBV5-1 and TRBJ1-1 gives the whole variable domain KAGVTQTPRYLIKTRGQQVTLSCSPISGHRSVSWYQQTPGQGLQFLFEYFSETQRNKGNFPGRFSGRQFSNSRSEMNVSTLELGDSALYLCASSRGQVYTEAFFGQGTRLTVV.

This clonotype was seen at least ten times. The V gene is TRBV19, the J gene TRBJ1-1, with TRBD1 as a possible D gene (5 bases). Germline loops: CDR1 LNHDA, CDR2 SQIVND (reference sequence). CDR3 length equals 11 residues. The V end lost 5 bases, the J end lost 11 bases, and 12 bases lay between the germline ends. The CDR3 DNA sequence: TGTGCCAGTAGTGACAGTTCTGTCGCTTTCTTT. This encodes CASSDSSVAFF.

The chain carries TRBV6-1 and TRBJ1-2, with D unclear. The CDR3 contains 17 residues. CDR1 and CDR2 from the germline V gene are MNHNS and SASEGT. Trimming cost V 4 bases and J 8 bases, with 26 bases left between them. CDR3: CASSAPNQRVSTRGYTF. The CDR3 DNA follows: TGTGCCAGCAGTGCCCCTAATCAAAGGGTGTCAACACGGGGCTACACCTTC.

J is TRBJ1-2 and V is TRBV10-3; maybe TRBD1 (6 bases). This CDR3 is built from 14 residues. Trimming took off 3 bases at V and 8 bases at J, with 16 bases between the two ends. In germline, CDR1 is ENHRY, CDR2 SYGVKD. The CDR3 here is CAISDPRDMEGYTF. CDR3 bases: TGTGCCATCAGTGACCCCCGGGACATGGAGGGCTACACCTTC.

This clonotype was seen many times. The chain carries TRBV20-1 and TRBJ1-2; no clear D. The CDR3 is 14 amino acids. Trimming took off 0 bases at V and 1 base at J, with 9 bases between the two ends. CDR1 and CDR2 (germline): DFQATT, SNEGSKA (reference sequence). The CDR3 coding sequence is TGCAGTGCTAGAGATAGCACCTTTAACTATGGCTACACCTTC. This gives the protein CSARDSTFNYGYTF.

This clonotype occurred many times. The rearrangement uses TRBV24-1 and TRBJ1-2; TRBD1 matches 7 bases. CDR1 and CDR2 (germline): KGHDR, SFDVKD. The CDR3 has 13 residues. V lost 2 bases to trimming and J lost 8 bases; unmatched junction nucleotides: 4. The CDR3 nucleotides are TGTGCCACCAGTGATTCAACAGGGGAAGGCTACACCTTC. It codes for CATSDSTGEGYTF.

The table lists this clonotype with a few counts. This may be a read error: a much more frequent sequence differs by one nucleotide. The chain employs TRBV12-5 and TRBJ1-6; no definite D call. Germline assignment: CDR1 LGHNT and CDR2 FRNRAP. This CDR3 has 16 residues. V was trimmed by 4 bases and J by 6 bases, leaving 16 bases between them. The DNA for the CDR3 is TGTGCTAGTGGTTCCGCTCGTGATACTCTTAATTCACCCCTCCACTTT. Translation: CASGSARDTLNSPLHF. Variable domain in full (rest from reference TRBV12-5 and TRBJ1-6): DARVTQTPRHKVTEMGQEVTMRCQPILGHNTVFWYRQTMMQGLELLAYFRNRAPLDDSGMPKDRFSAEMPDATLATLKIQPSEPRDSAVYFCASGSARDTLNSPLHFGNGTRLTVT.

This clonotype was counted many times. The chain recombines TRBV12-3 or TRBV12-4 with TRBJ2-7; no definite D call. This CDR3 has 12 residues. Trimming cost V 6 bases and J 2 bases, with 8 bases left between them. The CDR3 nucleotides read TGTGCCAGCAGCCCTAACACCTACGAGCAGTACTTC. Translated: CASSPNTYEQYF.